This paragraph covers one T cell receptor beta chain sequence. The record originates from a study of response to subunit inactivated influenza vaccine. The V and J ends lost 6 bases and 5 bases respectively, with 8 bases between them. This CDR3 has 11 residues. Germline V lookup: CDR1 MGHDK, CDR2 SYGVNS. TCRdb re-derived calls from the RT-PCR reads in MiXCR, one entry per CDR3 protein. This table holds approximately 500,000 distinct CDR3 sequences, under 25% found once. These sequences were also reported in another study, on T cells expressing NK-cell markers. From that report: UMI-tagged 5'RACE template switching yielded the TCR beta cDNA. CD3+CD56+NKG2C+, CD3+CD56+NKG2C- and CD3+CD56-NKG2C+ T cells, once sorted, supplied the TCR beta repertoires.

This sequence was found in a man aged 45-60 years who received an inactivated influenza vaccine. The specimen comprised CD4+ T cells sorted from PBMCs, sampled 11 to 12 days after vaccination. The V gene is TRBV25-1, the J gene TRBJ2-7; D unresolved. This CDR3 is CASRVFHEQYF. The CDR3 DNA reads as TGTGCCAGCAGGGTCTTCCACGAGCAGTACTTC.